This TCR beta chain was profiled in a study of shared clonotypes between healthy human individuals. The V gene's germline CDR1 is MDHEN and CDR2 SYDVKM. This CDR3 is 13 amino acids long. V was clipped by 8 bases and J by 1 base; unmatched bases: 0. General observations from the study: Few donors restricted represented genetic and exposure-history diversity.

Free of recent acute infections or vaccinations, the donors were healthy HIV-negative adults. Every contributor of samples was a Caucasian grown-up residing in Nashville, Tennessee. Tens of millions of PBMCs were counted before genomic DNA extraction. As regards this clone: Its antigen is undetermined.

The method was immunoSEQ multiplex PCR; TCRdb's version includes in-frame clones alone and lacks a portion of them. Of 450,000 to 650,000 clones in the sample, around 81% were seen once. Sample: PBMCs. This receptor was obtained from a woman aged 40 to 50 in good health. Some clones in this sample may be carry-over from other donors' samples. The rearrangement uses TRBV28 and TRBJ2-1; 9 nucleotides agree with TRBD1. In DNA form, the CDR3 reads TGTGCCAGCGGGACAGGGTCCTACAATGAGCAGTTCTTC. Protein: CASGTGSYNEQFF.